This TCR beta chain was identified in a study of CD8+ T cells in alopecia areata. RNA was isolated and reverse transcribed to cDNA, the sequencing template. Profiling relied on immunoSEQ multiplex PCR, and the TCRdb table lists in-frame clones only, not all of them. The data hold some 130,000 clones, with approximately 48% observed a single time. The CDR3 is 15 amino acids. Germline assignment: CDR1 SQVTM and CDR2 ANQGSEA. Trimming at V came to 4 bases and at J to 0 bases, leaving 4 bases not matched to a gene. The TCR was taken from a human donor with alopecia areata. The sequences come from CD8+ T cells sorted from blood, collected at week 0. The chain carries TRBV29-1 and TRBJ2-2; 8 bases match TRBD1. DNA of the CDR3: TGCAGCGTTGCCGGGACAGGCGCGAACACCGGGGAGCTGTTTTTT. As protein: CSVAGTGANTGELFF.